This T cell receptor beta chain was recovered during a study of blood T cell repertoires in COVID-19. Here immunoSEQ multiplex PCR was the method, and the copy in TCRdb shows in-frame clones only, minus some. The table has a few hundred thousand clones, 75% to 85% seen once. CDR1 is LNHNV and CDR2 is YYDKDF in the germline V gene (reference sequence). CDR3 length: 13 residues. V lost 8 bases, J lost 6 bases, and 16 bases lay in between. The rearrangement uses TRBV15 and TRBJ1-1, with D perhaps matching TRBD1 (6 bases). Sequencing was performed on PBMCs or T cells enriched from blood (not recorded which). The TCR comes from a woman in her thirties or forties with acute COVID-19. The CDR3 reads CATSSKGGAEAFF. DNA for the CDR3: TGTGCCACCTCCTCTAAGGGGGGGGCTGAAGCTTTCTTT.